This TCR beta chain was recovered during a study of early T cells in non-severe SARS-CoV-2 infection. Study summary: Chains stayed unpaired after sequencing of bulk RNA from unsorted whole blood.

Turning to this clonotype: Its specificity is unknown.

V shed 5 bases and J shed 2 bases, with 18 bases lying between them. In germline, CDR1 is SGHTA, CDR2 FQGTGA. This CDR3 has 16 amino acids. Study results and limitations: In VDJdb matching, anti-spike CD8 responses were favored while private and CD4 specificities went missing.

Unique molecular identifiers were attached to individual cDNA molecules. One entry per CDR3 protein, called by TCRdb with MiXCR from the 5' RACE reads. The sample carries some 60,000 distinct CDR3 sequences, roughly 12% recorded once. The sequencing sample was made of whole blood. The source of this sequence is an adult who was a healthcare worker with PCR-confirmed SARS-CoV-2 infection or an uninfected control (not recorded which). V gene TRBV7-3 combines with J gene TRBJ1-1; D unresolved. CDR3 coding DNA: TGTGCCAGCAGCCCCTCAGGAGGCCAAGTCAACACTGAAGCTTTCTTT. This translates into CASSPSGGQVNTEAFF.